The clone carrying this TCR beta chain was found once. Antigen: not known. The sample originates from a study of blood T cells in healthy people across ages. The V gene end was trimmed by 3 bases and the J gene end by 6 bases; junction bases not matched to a gene: 4. Germline loops: CDR1 SGHTA, CDR2 FQGTGA. This CDR3 has 15 residues. A second PCR, run for about 6 to 11 cycles, used a sample-barcoded 5' primer plus a J-beta primer mix. TCRdb ran MiXCR on the 5' RACE reads and lists one entry per CDR3 protein. The data hold almost 1 million distinct CDR3 sequences, with approximately 50% observed a single time. Study results and caveats: For the donors, CMV status was unknown and possibly confounded expanded clonotype changes.

The sequence was collected from a woman aged 60-75 years in good health. Material for sequencing was blood. The chain combines TRBV7-3 with TRBJ1-6, with 8 bases aligning to TRBD1. The CDR3 spells CASSFRTGFNSPLHF. CDR3 DNA sequence: TGTGCCAGCAGCTTCAGGACAGGGTTTAATTCACCCCTCCACTTT.